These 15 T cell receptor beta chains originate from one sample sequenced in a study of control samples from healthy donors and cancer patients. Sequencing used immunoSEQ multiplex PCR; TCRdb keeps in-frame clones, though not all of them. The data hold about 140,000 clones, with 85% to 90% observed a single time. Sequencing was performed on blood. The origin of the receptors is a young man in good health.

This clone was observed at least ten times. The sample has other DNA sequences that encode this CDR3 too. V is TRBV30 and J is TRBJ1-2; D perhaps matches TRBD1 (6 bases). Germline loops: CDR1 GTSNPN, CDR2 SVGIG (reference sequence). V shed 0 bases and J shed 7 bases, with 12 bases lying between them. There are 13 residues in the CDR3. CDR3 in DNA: TGTGCCTGGAGTGTAGGGGGGTTGGGTGGCTACACCTTC. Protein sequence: CAWSVGGLGGYTF.

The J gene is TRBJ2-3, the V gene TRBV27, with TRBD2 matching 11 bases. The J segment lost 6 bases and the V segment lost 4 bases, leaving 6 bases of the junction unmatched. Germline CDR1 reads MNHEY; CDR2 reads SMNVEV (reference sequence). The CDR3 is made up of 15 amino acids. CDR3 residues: CASSYSGGAGDTQYF. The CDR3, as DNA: TGTGCCAGCAGTTATAGCGGGGGGGCCGGTGATACGCAGTATTTT.

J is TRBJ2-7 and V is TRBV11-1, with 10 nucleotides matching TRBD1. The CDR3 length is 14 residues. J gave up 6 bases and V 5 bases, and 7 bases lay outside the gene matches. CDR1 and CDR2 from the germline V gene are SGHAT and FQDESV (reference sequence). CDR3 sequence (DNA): TGTGCCAGCAGCCCCCTCGGACAGGGGGTCGAGCAGTACTTC. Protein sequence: CASSPLGQGVEQYF.

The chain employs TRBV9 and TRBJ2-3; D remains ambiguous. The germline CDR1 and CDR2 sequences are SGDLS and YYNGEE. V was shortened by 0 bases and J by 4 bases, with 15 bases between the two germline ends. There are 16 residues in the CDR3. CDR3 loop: CASSVGKGRWADTQYF. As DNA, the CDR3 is TGTGCCAGCAGCGTAGGTAAGGGAAGGTGGGCAGATACGCAGTATTTT.

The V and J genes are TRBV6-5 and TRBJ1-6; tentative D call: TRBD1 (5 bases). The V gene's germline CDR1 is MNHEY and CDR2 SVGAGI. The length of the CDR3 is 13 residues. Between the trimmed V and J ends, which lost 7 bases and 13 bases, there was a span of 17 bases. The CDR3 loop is CASTGGDRRPLHF. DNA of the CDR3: TGTGCCAGCACCGGTGGGGACCGTAGGCCCCTCCACTTT.

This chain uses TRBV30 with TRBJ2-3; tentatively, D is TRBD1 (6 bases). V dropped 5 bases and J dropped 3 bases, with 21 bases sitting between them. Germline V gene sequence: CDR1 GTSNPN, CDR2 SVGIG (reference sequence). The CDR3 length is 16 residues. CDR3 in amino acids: CAWDERGGGRTDTQYF. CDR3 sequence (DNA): TGTGCCTGGGACGAACGAGGGGGTGGGAGAACAGATACGCAGTATTTT.

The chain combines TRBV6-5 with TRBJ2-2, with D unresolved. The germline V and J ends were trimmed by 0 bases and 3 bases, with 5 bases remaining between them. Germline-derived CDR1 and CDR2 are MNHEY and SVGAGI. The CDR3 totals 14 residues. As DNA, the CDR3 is TGTGCCAGCAGTTACTCAGGAGACACCGGGGAGCTGTTTTTT. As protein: CASSYSGDTGELFF.

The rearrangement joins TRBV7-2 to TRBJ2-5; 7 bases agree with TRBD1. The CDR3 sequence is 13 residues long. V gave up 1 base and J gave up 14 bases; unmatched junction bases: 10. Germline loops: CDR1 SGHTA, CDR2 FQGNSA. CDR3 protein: CASSLDQTGVIYF. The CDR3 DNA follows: TGTGCCAGCAGCTTAGACCAAACAGGGGTAATATACTTC. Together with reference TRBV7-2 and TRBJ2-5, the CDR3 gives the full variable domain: GAGVSQSPSNKVTEKGKDVELRCDPISGHTALYWYRQSLGQGLEFLIYFQGNSAPDKSGLPSDRFSAERTGGSVSTLTIQRTQQEDSAVYLCASSLDQTGVIYFGPGTRLLVL.

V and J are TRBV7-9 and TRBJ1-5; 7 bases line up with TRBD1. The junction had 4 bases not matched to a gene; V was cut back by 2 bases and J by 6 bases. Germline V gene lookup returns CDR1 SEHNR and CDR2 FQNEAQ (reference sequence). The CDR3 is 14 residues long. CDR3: CASSLTGDSQPQHF. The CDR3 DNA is TGTGCCAGCAGCTTAACAGGGGATAGTCAGCCCCAGCATTTT.

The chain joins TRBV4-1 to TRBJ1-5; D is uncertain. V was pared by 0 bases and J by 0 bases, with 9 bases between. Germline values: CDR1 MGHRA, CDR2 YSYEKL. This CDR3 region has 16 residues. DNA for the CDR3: TGCGCCAGCAGCCAAGAACCATCTCCTAGCAATCAGCCCCAGCATTTT. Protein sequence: CASSQEPSPSNQPQHF.

CDR3 DNA sequence: TGTGCCAGCAGCTCGGCTACAGCCTTGGTTGATACGCAGTATTTT. Its translation is CASSSATALVDTQYF. The chain carries TRBV5-6 and TRBJ2-3, with no clear D. This CDR3 contains 15 residues. V was clipped by 3 bases and J by 6 bases, with 17 bases between them. Germline CDR1 reads SGHDT; CDR2 reads YYEEEE.

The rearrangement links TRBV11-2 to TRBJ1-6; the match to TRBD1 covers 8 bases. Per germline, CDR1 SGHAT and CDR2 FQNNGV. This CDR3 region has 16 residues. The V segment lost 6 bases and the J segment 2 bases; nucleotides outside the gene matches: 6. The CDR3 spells CASREVTGAYNSPLHF. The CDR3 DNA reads TGTGCCAGCAGGGAAGTGACAGGGGCCTATAATTCACCCCTCCACTTT.

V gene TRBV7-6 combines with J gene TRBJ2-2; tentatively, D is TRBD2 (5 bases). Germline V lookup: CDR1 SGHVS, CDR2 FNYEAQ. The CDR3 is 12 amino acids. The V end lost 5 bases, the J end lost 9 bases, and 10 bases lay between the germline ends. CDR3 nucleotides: TGTGCCAGCAGCCCCCCCGGGAGGGAGCTGTTTTTT. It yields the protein CASSPPGRELFF.

The CDR3, as DNA: TGTGCCAGTGCTTCTACTCTCCCAACGGTGTCTGGGGCCAACGTCCTGACTTTC. Amino acids: CASASTLPTVSGANVLTF. The chain combines TRBV19 with TRBJ2-6; D is unresolved. The CDR3 has 18 residues. Germline CDR1 is LNHDA and CDR2 is SQIVND (reference sequence). Trimming shortened V by 8 bases and J by 1 base, and 21 bases separated the two germline ends.

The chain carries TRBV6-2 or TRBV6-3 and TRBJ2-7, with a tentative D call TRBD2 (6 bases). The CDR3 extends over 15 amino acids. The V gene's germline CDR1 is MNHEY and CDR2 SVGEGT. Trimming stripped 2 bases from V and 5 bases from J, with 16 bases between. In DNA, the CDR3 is TGTGCCAGCAGTTACGCGGGCTGGGGGGAGAACGAGCAGTACTTC. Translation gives CASSYAGWGENEQYF.